The clone carrying this T cell receptor beta chain was observed many times. This sample was included in a study of HIV-infected patients and healthy controls. The germline V gene encodes CDR1 MNHEY and CDR2 SVGAGI. Trimming cost V 4 bases and J 5 bases; bases outside gene matches: 9. The CDR3 loop spans 16 amino acids. TCRdb re-called the 5' RACE reads with MiXCR, one entry per CDR3 protein. Among almost 65,000 distinct CDR3 sequences listed, 15% to 20% were seen once. The origin of this receptor is a human donor in good health. Sequencing used CD4+ T cells from blood. The genes are TRBV6-5 and TRBJ2-2; 8 nucleotides line up with TRBD1. CDR3 in amino acids: CASSLLRTGTTGELFF. As DNA, the CDR3 is TGTGCCAGCAGTTTACTAAGGACAGGGACGACCGGGGAGCTGTTTTTT.